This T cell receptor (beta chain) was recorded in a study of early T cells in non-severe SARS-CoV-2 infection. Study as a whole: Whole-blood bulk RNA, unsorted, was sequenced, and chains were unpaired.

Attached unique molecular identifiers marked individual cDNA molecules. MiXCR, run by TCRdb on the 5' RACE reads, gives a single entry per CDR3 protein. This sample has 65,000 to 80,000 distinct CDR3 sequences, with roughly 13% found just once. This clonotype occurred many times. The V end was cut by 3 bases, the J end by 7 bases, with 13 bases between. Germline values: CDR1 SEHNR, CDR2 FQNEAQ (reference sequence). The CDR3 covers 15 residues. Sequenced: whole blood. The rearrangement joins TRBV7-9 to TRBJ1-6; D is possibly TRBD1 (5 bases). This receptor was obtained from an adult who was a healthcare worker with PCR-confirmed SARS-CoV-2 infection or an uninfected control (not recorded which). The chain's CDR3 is CASSFSFGGNSPLHF. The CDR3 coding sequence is TGTGCCAGCAGCTTTAGCTTTGGGGGAAATTCACCCCTCCACTTT.